This T cell receptor beta chain emerged from a study of shared clonotypes between healthy human individuals. Turning to the study itself: A couple of women and a few men aged 18 to 49 served as donors. Plates per donor: three CD4 naive, three CD4 memory, two CD8 naive, one CD8 memory. Study results and caveats: Represented genetic and exposure-history diversity was restricted by having few donors.

TCRdb keeps only in-frame clones here, not all; method: immunoSEQ multiplex PCR. The sample has 2 million or so clones, less than 95% seen once. The germline gives CDR1 SGDLS, CDR2 YYNGEE. V gave up 2 bases and J gave up 2 bases, with 20 bases separating them. This CDR3 comprises 17 residues. Positive CCR7 selection of CD45RO-negative cells yielded the naive CD8 cells, and terminally differentiated effector memory CD45RA+ cells were excluded. Concerning this clone: Its antigen is currently unknown.

This sequence originates from a man younger than 35 in good health. The V call is TRBV9, the J call TRBJ2-7; tentatively, D is TRBD1 (6 bases). Sequencing was done on a sample of naive CD8+ T cells sorted from blood. DNA of the CDR3: TGTGCCAGCAGCGTCGGAAGGGGGAAGGGCGATACCTACGAGCAGTACTTC. Translated: CASSVGRGKGDTYEQYF.